This note documents a single T cell receptor beta chain sequence. The sample comes from a study of blood T cell repertoires in COVID-19. Background on the study: Samples representing acute and convalescent COVID-19 were sourced from the United States, Italy and Spain. Sources were T cells, B-cell-depleted T cells, or PBMCs; the material itself was cDNA or gDNA.

CDR1 MDHEN and CDR2 SYDVKM come from the germline V gene. The V and J ends lost 5 bases and 9 bases respectively, with 20 bases between them. The CDR3 length is 14 residues. In the authors' methods: Reference gene primers were amplified, and this amplification served to estimate nucleated cell counts. Some clones are missing from TCRdb's copy, which holds only in-frame ones; the method was immunoSEQ multiplex PCR. Clone size and the V and J calls come from that table; the DNA yielded D and trimming. The sample consists of roughly 70,000 clones, about four fifths of them appearing once. The TCR sequence derives from a man between 65 and 85 years old who had recovered from COVID-19. Sequences were obtained from peripheral blood. V usage is TRBV28 and J usage is TRBJ2-7; tentative D call: TRBD2 (5 bases). The CDR3 sequence: CASSPHRTARVQYF. CDR3 nucleotide sequence: TGTGCCAGCAGTCCCCATAGGACGGCGAGGGTGCAGTACTTC.